Listed here are 26 T cell receptor beta chains from one sample, sequenced in a study of human T cells and chemical hapten exposure. Time point denoted: patch test 1, 2 weeks after DPC sensitization. Treatment here: therapeutic diphenylcyclopropenone sensitization with weekly scalp DPC. TCRdb re-analysed the RACE reads in MiXCR, keeping a single row per CDR3 protein. This table has nearly 350,000 distinct CDR3 sequences, around 6.9% appearing once. This sample comprised whole blood, obtained in connection with sensitization to the hapten diphenylcyclopropenone (DPC). The receptors originated from a young woman with alopecia areata. Some clones in this sample may be carry-over from other donors' samples.

The rearrangement links TRBV28 to TRBJ2-7; D possibly corresponds to TRBD1 (6 bases). Deletions cut 10 bases from V and 3 bases from J, with 13 bases between. Germline CDR1 reads MDHEN; CDR2 reads SYDVKM. The CDR3 runs to 12 residues. The CDR3 reads CATTGQLYEQYF. CDR3 coding DNA: TGTGCCACCACTGGACAGCTCTACGAGCAGTACTTC.

This clonotype showed up just a few times. The chain combines TRBV4-3 with TRBJ2-1; maybe TRBD2 (6 bases). Per germline, CDR1 LGHNA and CDR2 YSLEER. The ends were cut back, 0 bases at V and 9 bases at J, with 12 bases in the middle. The CDR3 extends over 14 amino acids. This chain's CDR3 is CASSQDAGGVEQFF. In DNA form, the CDR3 reads TGCGCCAGCAGCCAAGATGCGGGCGGGGTTGAGCAGTTCTTC.

This clonotype was picked up many times. The gene calls are TRBV12-3 or TRBV12-4 and TRBJ1-6; no reliable D call. CDR3 length: 14 amino acids. Trimming took 2 bases from V and 4 from J, leaving 6 bases between them. The CDR3, as DNA: TGTGCCAGCAGTTTAAACCGATATAATTCACCCCTCCACTTT. This encodes CASSLNRYNSPLHF.

The chain uses TRBV5-1 and TRBJ2-2; TRBD1 might be the D (5 bases). The germline V and J ends were trimmed by 1 base and 3 bases, with 10 bases remaining between them. This CDR3 is 15 amino acids long. Per the germline V gene, CDR1 is SGHRS and CDR2 is YFSETQ. CDR3 region: CASSLWIRDTGELFF. In nucleotides, the CDR3 is TGCGCCAGCAGCTTGTGGATCAGGGACACCGGGGAGCTGTTTTTT.

This clonotype has at least ten counts. V usage is TRBV27 and J usage is TRBJ1-1; D is possibly TRBD1 (5 bases). The CDR3 loop spans 14 amino acids. From germline, CDR1 is MNHEY and CDR2 SMNVEV (reference sequence). Trimming left V 6 bases short and J 3 bases short, with 14 bases between. The chain's CDR3 is CASSFMGVYTEAFF. CDR3 coding DNA: TGTGCCAGCAGCTTCATGGGGGTCTACACTGAAGCTTTCTTT.

This clonotype has only a few counts. The chain recombines TRBV27 with TRBJ1-2; possible D gene TRBD1, 6 bases. V was clipped by 4 bases and J by 2 bases, with 14 bases between them. Per germline, CDR1 MNHEY and CDR2 SMNVEV (reference sequence). The CDR3 consists of 15 residues. The CDR3 DNA sequence: TGTGCCAGCAGTTGGACAGAAAATCCGAACTATGGCTACACCTTC. It is translated as CASSWTENPNYGYTF.

This clonotype was counted only a few times. The chain employs TRBV5-1 and TRBJ1-1, with 10 positions matching TRBD1. Losses at the gene ends were 4 bases for V and 4 bases for J; bases not matched to a gene: 7. Per the germline V gene, CDR1 is SGHRS and CDR2 is YFSETQ. The CDR3 is 15 residues long. CDR3 DNA: TGCGCCAGCAGCCTAAGACAGGGGGCAAGCACTGAAGCTTTCTTT. This codes for CASSLRQGASTEAFF.

This clonotype was counted between two and nine times. The rearrangement uses TRBV7-6 and TRBJ2-7; a possible D gene is TRBD1 (6 bases). The CDR3 spans 16 residues. The germline CDR1 and CDR2 sequences are SGHVS and FNYEAQ. V lost 5 bases to trimming and J lost 2 bases, with 19 bases between them. The CDR3: CASSNRPGTPTYEQYF. DNA of the CDR3: TGTGCCAGCAGCAACCGCCCCGGGACACCAACCTACGAGCAGTACTTC.

This clonotype has at least ten counts. The rearrangement links TRBV18 to TRBJ2-7, with 11 bases fitting TRBD2. There are 17 residues in the CDR3. J gave up 5 bases and V 6 bases, and 15 bases lay outside the gene matches. The germline V gene has CDR1 KGHSH and CDR2 LQKENI. DNA of the CDR3: TGTGCCAGCTCCTCGTCTAGCGGGGGGACCCCGACGGACGAGCAGTACTTC. Its protein is CASSSSSGGTPTDEQYF. The whole variable domain, filled in from reference TRBV18 and TRBJ2-7, reads NAGVMQNPRHLVRRRGQEARLRCSPMKGHSHVYWYRQLPEEGLKFMVYLQKENIIDESGMPKERFSAEFPKEGPSILRIQQVVRGDSAAYFCASSSSSGGTPTDEQYFGPGTRLTVT.

This chain links TRBV6-5 with TRBJ2-2, with 13 bases that match TRBD2. The CDR3 length is 15 residues. The J segment lost 6 bases and the V segment lost 5 bases, leaving 3 bases of the junction unmatched. Germline V lookup: CDR1 MNHEY, CDR2 SVGAGI. The CDR3 here is CASSVLAGGPGELFF. The CDR3 nucleotides read TGTGCCAGCAGTGTACTAGCGGGGGGGCCCGGGGAGCTGTTTTTT.

The sample holds a few counts of this clonotype. V and J are TRBV3-1 and TRBJ2-7; no reliable D call. The V end was cut by 0 bases, the J end by 6 bases, with 9 bases between. Germline values: CDR1 LGHDT, CDR2 YNNKEL (reference sequence). The CDR3 consists of 13 residues. The chain's CDR3 is CASSQDLISEQYF. For the CDR3, the DNA is TGTGCCAGCAGCCAAGATCTTATTAGCGAGCAGTACTTC.

This clonotype was counted at least ten times. The CDR3 DNA follows: TGTGCCAGCAGCTTAGGGGGCAACTGGGACTATGGCTACACCTTC. Its protein product is CASSLGGNWDYGYTF. This chain links TRBV7-2 with TRBJ1-2; TRBD1 is a possible D gene (5 bases). The V gene lost 1 base and the J gene lost 3 bases, with 12 bases spanning the gap. The germline V gene has CDR1 SGHTA and CDR2 FQGNSA. There are 15 residues in the CDR3.

This clonotype was found many times. Written as DNA, the CDR3 is TGTGCCAGCAGTTTAGGGGGGTCCCAAAACGAGCAGTACTTC. This encodes CASSLGGSQNEQYF. This chain uses TRBV12-3 or TRBV12-4 with TRBJ2-7; D might be TRBD1 or TRBD2, each matching 5 bases. This CDR3 is built from 14 residues. The ends were cut back, 1 base at V and 5 bases at J, with 12 bases in the middle.

The V and J genes are TRBV6-5 and TRBJ2-6, with unresolved D. CDR3 size: 17 residues. V was pared by 0 bases and J by 0 bases, with 9 bases between. The germline gives CDR1 MNHEY, CDR2 SVGAGI. The CDR3 reads CASSYSRSSSGANVLTF. The CDR3 DNA sequence: TGTGCCAGCAGTTACTCGAGGTCAAGCTCTGGGGCCAACGTCCTGACTTTC.

This clonotype occurred many times. The chain links TRBV11-1 to TRBJ2-7; D possibly corresponds to TRBD1 (5 bases). The CDR3 extends over 15 amino acids. Looked up from germline, CDR1 is SGHAT and CDR2 is FQDESV (reference sequence). The V gene lost 4 bases and the J gene lost 0 bases, with 13 bases spanning the gap. CDR3 bases: TGTGCCAGCAGCTCAGACCCACAGGCCTCCTACGAGCAGTACTTC. Amino acid sequence: CASSSDPQASYEQYF.

As concerns this clonotype: An end of the junction differs from the germline gene, which may be a read error. The chain is built from TRBV6-2 or TRBV6-3 and TRBJ2-2; 7 nucleotides agree with TRBD1. The CDR3 covers 17 residues. Germline assignment: CDR1 MNHEY and CDR2 SVGEGT. CDR3 nucleotides: TGTGCCAGCAGTTACTCGGACAGGCGCTCGAACACCCGGGAGCTGTTTTTT. Translated, it gives CASSYSDRRSNTRELFF.

This clonotype was detected ten times or more. The rearrangement uses TRBV29-1 and TRBJ2-3; D gene uncertain. V was pared by 4 bases and J by 2 bases, with 10 bases between. The CDR3 has 13 amino acids. Looked up from germline, CDR1 is SQVTM and CDR2 is ANQGSEA. The CDR3 DNA is TGCAGCGTTGGCCCACGTTCCACAGATACGCAGTATTTT. Residues: CSVGPRSTDTQYF.

About this clonotype: At one end the junction does not follow the germline gene, possibly because of a read error. The chain combines TRBV10-3 with TRBJ2-1; tentatively, D is TRBD1 (5 bases). Per germline, CDR1 ENHRY and CDR2 SYGVKD. The CDR3 covers 14 residues. CDR3: CAILAGFSNNEQFF. In DNA form, the CDR3 reads TGTGCCATCTTGGCAGGGTTCTCCAACAATGAGCAGTTCTTC.

This clonotype was counted once. The chain combines TRBV12-3 or TRBV12-4 with TRBJ1-1; the D is unclear. CDR3 size: 13 residues. Deletions cut 7 bases from V and 1 base from J, with 10 bases between. The CDR3 loop reads CASIFTANTEAFF. The CDR3 nucleotides read TGTGCCAGCATCTTCACGGCGAACACTGAAGCTTTCTTT.

Comments on this clonotype: Its ends do not fully match the called genes, so a read error is possible. The V call is TRBV24-1, the J call TRBJ2-1, with D perhaps TRBD2 (5 bases). This CDR3 is 13 amino acids long. In germline, CDR1 is KGHDR, CDR2 SFDVKD. The DNA for the CDR3 is TGTGCCACCAGTGATCCTGACTACGATGAGCAGTTCTTC. Protein: CATSDPDYDEQFF.

The sample holds a few counts of this clonotype. In DNA form, the CDR3 reads TGTGCCATCGTAGGGGGTTGGAATTCACCCCTCCACTTT. Residues: CAIVGGWNSPLHF. The chain links TRBV6-6 to TRBJ1-6, with D possibly being TRBD1 (6 bases). The CDR3 runs to 13 residues. The V and J ends lost 10 bases and 7 bases respectively, with 14 bases between them. From germline, CDR1 is MNHNY and CDR2 SVGAGI (reference sequence).

In its sample, this clonotype was seen a few times. The chain links TRBV20-1 to TRBJ1-1, with 7 bases aligning to TRBD1. The CDR3 runs 14 residues. Trimming removed 0 bases from V and 7 bases from J; junction bases left unmatched: 8. CDR1 and CDR2 (germline): DFQATT, SNEGSKA (reference sequence). CDR3 amino acids: CSARDSRDRSEAFF. CDR3 nucleotide sequence: TGCAGTGCTAGAGATTCCCGGGACAGAAGTGAAGCTTTCTTT.

The sample holds a few counts of this clonotype. V gene TRBV13 combines with J gene TRBJ1-6, with TRBD1 identical over 9 bases. The CDR3 extends over 17 amino acids. The V gene's germline CDR1 is PRHDT and CDR2 FYEKMQ (reference sequence). V lost 5 bases and J lost 4; bases outside the gene matches: 9. DNA for the CDR3: TGTGCCAGCAGCAAACCCCCCGGGACAGGGTATAATTCACCCCTCCACTTT. Translation gives CASSKPPGTGYNSPLHF.

This clonotype was detected many times. This chain links TRBV7-9 with TRBJ1-1; possible D gene TRBD1, 5 bases. V dropped 3 bases and J dropped 5 bases, with 7 bases sitting between them. The germline V gene encodes CDR1 SEHNR and CDR2 FQNEAQ (reference sequence). The CDR3 spans 12 residues. DNA for the CDR3: TGTGCCAGCAGCTTGTGGGGGACTGAAGCTTTCTTT. This sequence encodes CASSLWGTEAFF. The variable domain in full, completed from reference TRBV7-9 and TRBJ1-1, reads DTGVSQNPRHKITKRGQNVTFRCDPISEHNRLYWYRQTLGQGPEFLTYFQNEAQLEKSRLLSDRFSAERPKGSFSTLEIQRTEQGDSAMYLCASSLWGTEAFFGQGTRLTVV.

The chain joins TRBV7-3 to TRBJ2-7; tentatively, D is TRBD1 (5 bases). The CDR3 covers 13 residues. Germline V gene data show CDR1 as SGHTA and CDR2 as FQGTGA. V was clipped by 1 base and J by 7 bases, with 11 bases between them. DNA of the CDR3: TGTGCCAGCAGCTTAAGCTCGACAGAGGAGCAGTACTTC. It specifies CASSLSSTEEQYF.

As for this clonotype: A much larger clone differs from this one at a single base, so this may be a read error. The chain is built from TRBV6-2 or TRBV6-3 and TRBJ2-7; D not resolved. CDR3 length equals 12 residues. Trimming pared 3 bases from V and 3 bases from J, leaving 6 bases between. Germline lookup yields CDR1 MNHEY and CDR2 SVGEGT. CDR3 sequence: CASSYRYYEQYF. CDR3 coding DNA: TGTGCCAGCAGTTATAGATACTACGAGCAGTACTTC.